Listed below are T cell receptor beta chains from one sample, sequenced in a study of blood T cell repertoires in COVID-19. Assay: immunoSEQ multiplex PCR; the TCRdb copy retains only in-frame clones and omits some. The sample lists under 500,000 clones, approximately 90% occurring once. Sequencing used PBMCs or T cells enriched from blood (not recorded which). These receptors were obtained from a woman aged 18-29 years with acute COVID-19. The CDR3 runs from the conserved cysteine through the conserved F or W. The D gene is left open where the match is weak. A row's size may be missing; if present it is once, few, many or a size class.

j_gene,v_gene,abundance,d_gene,CDR3aa,CDR3nt
TRBJ1-5,TRBV28,once,.,CASSLSFSGTDYANQPQHF,TGTGCCAGCAGTTTATCTTTTTCGGGTACGGACTATGCCAATCAGCCCCAGCATTTT
TRBJ2-3,TRBV18,.,.,CASSPVLVDTQYF,TGTGCCAGCTCACCAGTTCTAGTAGATACGCAGTATTTT
TRBJ2-4,TRBV15,.,.,CATSRDPADPYENIQYF,TGTGCCACCAGCAGAGATCCAGCGGACCCGTATGAAAACATTCAGTACTTC
TRBJ1-5,TRBV5-1,.,TRBD1,CASSPGQGSYSNQPQHF,TGCGCCAGCAGCCCCGGACAGGGCTCTTATAGCAATCAGCCCCAGCATTTT
TRBJ2-5,TRBV27,.,TRBD2,CASSLGLAGGPSETQYF,TGTGCCAGCAGTTTAGGGCTAGCGGGAGGGCCTAGCGAGACCCAGTACTTC
TRBJ2-7,TRBV15,once,.,CATSREFTGYDEQYF,TGTGCCACCAGCAGAGAGTTTACAGGGTACGACGAGCAGTACTTC
TRBJ1-5,TRBV10-1,.,.,CASSESTSISPQHF,TGCGCCAGCAGTGAGTCGACATCGATCAGCCCCCAGCATTTT
TRBJ2-7,TRBV5-5,.,.,CASRRDSNEQYF,TGTGCCAGCAGGAGGGACTCCAACGAGCAGTACTTC
TRBJ2-3,TRBV12-5,.,TRBD2,CASGLVMDTSGSLDTQYF,TGTGCTAGTGGTTTGGTAATGGACACTAGCGGGAGTTTGGATACGCAGTATTTT
TRBJ1-4,TRBV7-9,.,TRBD1,CASSLDGGTGDEKLFF,TGTGCCAGCAGCTTAGACGGCGGCACAGGGGATGAAAAACTGTTTTTT
TRBJ1-5,TRBV5-1,.,.,CASSPDTSRRPQHF,TGCGCCAGCAGCCCGGACACCTCAAGGAGGCCCCAGCATTTT
TRBJ1-3,TRBV18,once,TRBD1,CASSPPRQGANTIYF,TGTGCCAGCTCACCACCCCGGCAGGGGGCAAACACCATATATTTT
TRBJ1-1,TRBV7-8,.,.,CASSQQPDSGAFF,TGTGCCAGCAGCCAGCAGCCGGACAGTGGAGCTTTCTTT
TRBJ1-5,TRBV6-5,.,TRBD1,CASSYTGEGQPQHF,TGTGCCAGCAGTTACACAGGGGAAGGACAGCCCCAGCATTTT
TRBJ2-7,TRBV2,.,.,CASQGHYEQYF,TGTGCCAGCCAGGGCCACTACGAGCAGTACTTC
TRBJ1-6,TRBV27,.,.,CASSPSTGRYNSPLHF,TGTGCCAGCAGTCCGTCGACAGGCCGCTATAATTCACCCCTCCACTTT
TRBJ2-2,TRBV5-1,.,.,CASSSRLPNTGELFF,TGCGCCAGCAGCTCCAGACTACCGAACACCGGGGAGCTGTTTTTT
TRBJ1-4,TRBV2,.,.,CASREAEYNEKLFF,TGTGCCAGCAGGGAGGCGGAATATAATGAAAAACTGTTTTTT
TRBJ2-4,TRBV7-2,.,.,CASNPGGGLAKNIQYF,TGTGCCAGCAACCCTGGGGGCGGTCTAGCCAAAAACATTCAGTACTTC
TRBJ2-5,TRBV9,.,TRBD2,CASSVAQPSGGYQETQYF,TGTGCCAGCAGCGTAGCCCAGCCGAGCGGGGGGTACCAAGAGACCCAGTACTTC
TRBJ2-6,TRBV10-3,once,TRBD1,CAISMGQASSGANVLTF,TGTGCCATCAGTATGGGACAGGCGAGCTCTGGGGCCAACGTCCTGACTTTC
TRBJ2-3,TRBV7-2,.,.,CASKTYSGDTQYF,TGTGCCAGCAAGACGTATAGCGGAGATACGCAGTATTTT
TRBJ2-3,TRBV7-2,.,.,CASSLGGVPRDTQYF,TGTGCCAGCAGCTTAGGAGGAGTCCCTCGGGATACGCAGTATTTT
TRBJ2-7,TRBV6-5,.,TRBD2,CASSQREMSEQYF,TGTGCCAGCAGTCAGCGGGAGATGAGCGAGCAGTACTTC
TRBJ2-1,TRBV9,.,.,CASQRVGEYNEQFF,TGTGCCAGCCAACGCGTCGGGGAATACAATGAGCAGTTCTTC
TRBJ1-3,TRBV19,.,.,CASSRSWTAGNTIYF,TGTGCCAGTAGTAGGAGTTGGACAGCAGGAAACACCATATATTTT
TRBJ2-7,TRBV27,.,TRBD1,CASSTGGSYEQYF,TGTGCCAGCTCGACAGGGGGGTCCTACGAGCAGTACTTC
TRBJ1-1,TRBV29-1,.,.,CSVGDSVTEAFF,TGCAGCGTTGGAGACTCGGTCACTGAAGCTTTCTTT
TRBJ2-7,TRBV6-6,.,.,CASSYQGIYEQYF,TGTGCCAGCAGTTATCAGGGTATCTACGAGCAGTACTTC
TRBJ1-1,TRBV6-5,.,TRBD1,CATRGQGKNTEAFF,TGTGCCACCCGTGGACAGGGTAAGAACACTGAAGCTTTCTTT
TRBJ2-5,TRBV6-5,.,.,CASSPDRTQETQYF,TGTGCCAGCAGTCCTGACAGGACACAAGAGACCCAGTACTTC
TRBJ2-7,TRBV28,once,TRBD2,CASSQPQGSGSSYEQYF,TGTGCCAGCAGTCAACCCCAGGGGAGCGGGAGCTCCTACGAGCAGTACTTC
TRBJ2-7,TRBV19,.,TRBD2,CASSIRGRSTEQYF,TGTGCCAGTAGTATACGCGGGAGATCTACCGAGCAGTACTTC
TRBJ2-1,TRBV4-1,.,TRBD2,CASSQDKVGREGHEQFF,TGCGCCAGCAGCCAAGATAAAGTTGGGCGGGAGGGCCATGAGCAGTTCTTC
TRBJ2-7,TRBV10-3,.,TRBD2,CAVGGTSGRNYEQYF,TGTGCCGTCGGTGGGACTAGCGGGAGGAATTACGAGCAGTACTTC
TRBJ1-5,TRBV19,.,.,CASSIDPTDHQPQHF,TGTGCCAGTAGTATAGATCCAACAGACCATCAGCCCCAGCATTTT